The next 3 T cell receptor beta chains were all read from a single sample in a study of graft-versus-host responses after intestinal transplantation. Antigens of these TCRs are unknown. Method: immunoSEQ multiplex PCR; TCRdb's copy keeps in-frame clones and lacks some. Here the sample spans about 92,000 clones, 75% to 90% being singletons. Sequenced material: unstimulated CD8+ T cells sorted from spleen or lymph node cells, taken before intestinal transplant. The source is a human donor who received an intestinal transplant.

V usage is TRBV6-1 and J usage is TRBJ2-6; D uncertain. V shed 6 bases and J shed 0 bases, with 9 bases lying between them. The CDR3 extends over 15 amino acids. CDR1 is MNHNS, CDR2 SASEGT, per germline. Here the CDR3 reads CASRPFASGANVLTF. In nucleotides, the CDR3 is TGTGCCAGCAGACCCTTCGCCTCTGGGGCCAACGTCCTGACTTTC.

This chain joins TRBV11-2 and TRBJ1-1; possible D gene TRBD1, 6 bases. Germline loops: CDR1 SGHAT, CDR2 FQNNGV. The CDR3 spans 18 residues. The V end lost 1 base, the J end lost 0 bases, and 18 bases lay between the germline ends. The CDR3 sequence is CASSLGEPYRVMNTEAFF. CDR3 in DNA: TGTGCCAGCAGCTTAGGGGAACCTTACAGGGTCATGAACACTGAAGCTTTCTTT.

The rearrangement joins TRBV5-1 to TRBJ2-1, with 7 bases matching TRBD1. After removal of 8 bases from V and 5 bases from J, the junction contained 7 bases not matched to a gene. The CDR3 has 13 amino acids. CDR1 and CDR2 (germline): SGHRS, YFSETQ. CDR3 amino acids: CASSGQTNNEQFF. CDR3 DNA: TGCGCCAGTTCGGGACAGACAAACAATGAGCAGTTCTTC. Full variable domain (outside the CDR3, taken from reference TRBV5-1 and TRBJ2-1): KAGVTQTPRYLIKTRGQQVTLSCSPISGHRSVSWYQQTPGQGLQFLFEYFSETQRNKGNFPGRFSGRQFSNSRSEMNVSTLELGDSALYLCASSGQTNNEQFFGPGTRLTVL.